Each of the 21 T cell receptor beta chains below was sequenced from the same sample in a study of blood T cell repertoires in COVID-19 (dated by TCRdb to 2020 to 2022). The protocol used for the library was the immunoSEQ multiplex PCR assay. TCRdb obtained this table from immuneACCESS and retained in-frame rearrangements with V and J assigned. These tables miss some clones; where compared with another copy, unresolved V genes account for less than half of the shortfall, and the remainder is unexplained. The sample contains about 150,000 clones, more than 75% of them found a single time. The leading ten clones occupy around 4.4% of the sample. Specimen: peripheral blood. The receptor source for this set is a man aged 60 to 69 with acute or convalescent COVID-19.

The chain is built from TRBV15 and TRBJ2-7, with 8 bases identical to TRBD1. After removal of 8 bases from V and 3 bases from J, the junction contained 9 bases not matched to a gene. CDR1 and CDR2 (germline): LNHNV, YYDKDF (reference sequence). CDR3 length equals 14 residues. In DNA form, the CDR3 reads TGTGCCACCCAGAAAACAGGGGGTTTCTACGAGCAGTACTTC. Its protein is CATQKTGGFYEQYF.

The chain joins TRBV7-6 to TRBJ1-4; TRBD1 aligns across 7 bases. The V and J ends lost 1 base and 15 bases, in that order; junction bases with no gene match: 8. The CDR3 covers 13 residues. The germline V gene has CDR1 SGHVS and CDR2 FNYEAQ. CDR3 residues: CASSLGTDRELFF. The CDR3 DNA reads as TGTGCCAGCAGCTTAGGCACCGACAGGGAGTTGTTTTTT. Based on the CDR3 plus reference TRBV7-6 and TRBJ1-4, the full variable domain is GAGVSQSPRYKVTKRGQDVALRCDPISGHVSLYWYRQALGQGPEFLTYFNYEAQQDKSGLPNDRFSAERPEGSISTLTIQRTEQRDSAMYRCASSLGTDRELFFGSGTQLSVL.

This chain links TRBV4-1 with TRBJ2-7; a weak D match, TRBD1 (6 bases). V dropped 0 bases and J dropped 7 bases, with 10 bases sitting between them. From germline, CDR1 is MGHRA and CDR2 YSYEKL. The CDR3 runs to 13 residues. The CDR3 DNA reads TGCGCCAGCAGCCAAGATTGGGGGCGGGAGCAGTACTTC. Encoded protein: CASSQDWGREQYF.

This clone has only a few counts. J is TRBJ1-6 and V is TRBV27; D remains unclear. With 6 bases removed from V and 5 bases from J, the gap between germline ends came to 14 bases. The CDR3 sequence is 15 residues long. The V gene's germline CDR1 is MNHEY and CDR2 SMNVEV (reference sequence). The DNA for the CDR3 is TGTGCCAGCAGACCTATATCCGCTAATAATTCACCCCTCCACTTT. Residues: CASRPISANNSPLHF.

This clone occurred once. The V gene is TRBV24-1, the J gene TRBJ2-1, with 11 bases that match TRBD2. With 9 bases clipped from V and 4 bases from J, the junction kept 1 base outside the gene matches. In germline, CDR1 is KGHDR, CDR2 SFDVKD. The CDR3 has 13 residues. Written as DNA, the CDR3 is TGTGCCACCGGGACTAGCGGATACAATGAGCAGTTCTTC. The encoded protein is CATGTSGYNEQFF.

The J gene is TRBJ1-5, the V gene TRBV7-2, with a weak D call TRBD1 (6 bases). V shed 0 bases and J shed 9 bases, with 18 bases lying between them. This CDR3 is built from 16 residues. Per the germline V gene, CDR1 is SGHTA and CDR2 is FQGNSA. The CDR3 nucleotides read TGTGCCAGCAGCTTAGCGGTCGGGGGGGCGTTTCGGCCCCAGCATTTT. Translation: CASSLAVGGAFRPQHF.

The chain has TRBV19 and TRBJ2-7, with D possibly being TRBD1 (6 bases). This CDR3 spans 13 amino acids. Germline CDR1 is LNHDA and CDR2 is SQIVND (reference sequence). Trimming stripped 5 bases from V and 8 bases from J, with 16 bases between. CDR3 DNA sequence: TGTGCCAGTAGTGCACCCACAGGGAACAAGCAGTACTTC. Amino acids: CASSAPTGNKQYF.

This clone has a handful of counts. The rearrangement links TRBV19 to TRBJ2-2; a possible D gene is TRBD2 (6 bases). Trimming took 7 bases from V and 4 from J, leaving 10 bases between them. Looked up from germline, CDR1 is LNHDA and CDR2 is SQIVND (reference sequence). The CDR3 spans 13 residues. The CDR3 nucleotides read TGTGCCAGTACCGGGAGAATCACCGGGGAGCTGTTTTTT. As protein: CASTGRITGELFF.

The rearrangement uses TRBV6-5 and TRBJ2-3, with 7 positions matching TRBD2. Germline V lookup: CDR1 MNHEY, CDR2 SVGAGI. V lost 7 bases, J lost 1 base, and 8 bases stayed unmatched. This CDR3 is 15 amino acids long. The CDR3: CASNLGLAGTDTQYF. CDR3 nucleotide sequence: TGTGCCAGCAACCTGGGTCTAGCGGGCACAGATACGCAGTATTTT.

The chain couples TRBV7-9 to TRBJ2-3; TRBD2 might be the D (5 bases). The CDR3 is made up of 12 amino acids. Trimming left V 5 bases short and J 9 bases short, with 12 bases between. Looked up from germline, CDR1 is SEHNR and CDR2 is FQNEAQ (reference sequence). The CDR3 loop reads CASSPGKSTQYF. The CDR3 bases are TGTGCCAGCAGCCCCGGGAAGTCGACGCAGTATTTT.

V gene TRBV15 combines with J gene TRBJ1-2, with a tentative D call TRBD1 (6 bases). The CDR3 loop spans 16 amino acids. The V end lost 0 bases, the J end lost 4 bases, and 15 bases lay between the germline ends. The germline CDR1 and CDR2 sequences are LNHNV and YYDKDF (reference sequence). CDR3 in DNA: TGTGCCACCAGCAGAGATGGATTGGGGGCAGGCTATGGCTACACCTTC. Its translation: CATSRDGLGAGYGYTF.

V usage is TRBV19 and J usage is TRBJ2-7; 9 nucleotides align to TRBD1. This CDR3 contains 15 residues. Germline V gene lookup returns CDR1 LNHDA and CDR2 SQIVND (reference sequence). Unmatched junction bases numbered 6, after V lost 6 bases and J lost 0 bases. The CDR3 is CASSFSGQGSYEQYF. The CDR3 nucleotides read TGTGCCAGTAGCTTTTCGGGACAGGGCTCCTACGAGCAGTACTTC.

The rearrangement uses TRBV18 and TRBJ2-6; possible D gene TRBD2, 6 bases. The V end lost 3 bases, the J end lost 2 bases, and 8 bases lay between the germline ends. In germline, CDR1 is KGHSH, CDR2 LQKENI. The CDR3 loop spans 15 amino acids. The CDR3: CASSPSGAGANVLTF. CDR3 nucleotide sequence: TGTGCCAGCTCACCGTCGGGGGCTGGGGCCAACGTCCTGACTTTC.

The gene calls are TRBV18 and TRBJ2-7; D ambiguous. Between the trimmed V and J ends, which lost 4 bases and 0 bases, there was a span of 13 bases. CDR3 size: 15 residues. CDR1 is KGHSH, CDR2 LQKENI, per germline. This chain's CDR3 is CASSRVTDSSYEQYF. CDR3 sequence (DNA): TGTGCCAGCTCACGAGTTACTGATAGCTCCTACGAGCAGTACTTC.

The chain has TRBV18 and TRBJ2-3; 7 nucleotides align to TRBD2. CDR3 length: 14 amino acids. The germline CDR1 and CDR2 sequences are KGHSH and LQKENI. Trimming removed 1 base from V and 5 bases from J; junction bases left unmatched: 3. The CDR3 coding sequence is TGTGCCAGCTCACCACGTCTAGCGGAAGATACGCAGTATTTT. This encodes CASSPRLAEDTQYF.

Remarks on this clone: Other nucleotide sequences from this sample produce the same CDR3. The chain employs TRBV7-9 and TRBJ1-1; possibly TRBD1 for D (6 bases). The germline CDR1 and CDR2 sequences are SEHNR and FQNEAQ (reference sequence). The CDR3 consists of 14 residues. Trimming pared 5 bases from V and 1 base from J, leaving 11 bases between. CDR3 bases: TGTGCCAGCAGCCCCGGACAGACGAACACTGAAGCTTTCTTT. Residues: CASSPGQTNTEAFF.

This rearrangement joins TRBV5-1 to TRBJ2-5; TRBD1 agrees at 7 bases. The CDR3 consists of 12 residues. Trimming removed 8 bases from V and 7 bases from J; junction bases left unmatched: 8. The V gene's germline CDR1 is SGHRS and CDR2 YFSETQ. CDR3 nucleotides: TGCGCCAGTCCGGGACAGCATATGACCCAGTACTTC. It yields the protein CASPGQHMTQYF.

CDR3 loop: CASSPPGAVTQYF. In DNA form, the CDR3 reads TGTGCCAGCTCACCACCGGGAGCGGTGACCCAGTACTTC. This rearrangement joins TRBV18 to TRBJ2-5; perhaps TRBD2 as D (5 bases). Trimming took 0 bases from V and 7 from J, leaving 9 bases between them. The CDR3 sequence is 13 residues long. The V gene's germline CDR1 is KGHSH and CDR2 LQKENI. Based on the CDR3 plus reference TRBV18 and TRBJ2-5, the full variable domain is NAGVMQNPRHLVRRRGQEARLRCSPMKGHSHVYWYRQLPEEGLKFMVYLQKENIIDESGMPKERFSAEFPKEGPSILRIQQVVRGDSAAYFCASSPPGAVTQYFGPGTRLLVL.

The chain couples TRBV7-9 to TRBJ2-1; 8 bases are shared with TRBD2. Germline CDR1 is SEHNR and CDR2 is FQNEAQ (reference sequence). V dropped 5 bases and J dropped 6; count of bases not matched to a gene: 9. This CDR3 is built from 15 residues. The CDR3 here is CASSPEREMINEQFF. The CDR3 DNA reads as TGTGCCAGCAGCCCCGAGCGGGAGATGATCAATGAGCAGTTCTTC.

The CDR3 sequence is CAILGEGVGNQPQHF. DNA of the CDR3: TGTGCCATCCTGGGGGAGGGGGTGGGCAATCAGCCCCAGCATTTT. The gene calls are TRBV6-5 and TRBJ1-5, with D maybe TRBD1 (6 bases). The V and J ends lost 10 bases and 2 bases respectively, with 18 bases between them. This CDR3 has 15 amino acids. The germline gives CDR1 MNHEY, CDR2 SVGAGI.

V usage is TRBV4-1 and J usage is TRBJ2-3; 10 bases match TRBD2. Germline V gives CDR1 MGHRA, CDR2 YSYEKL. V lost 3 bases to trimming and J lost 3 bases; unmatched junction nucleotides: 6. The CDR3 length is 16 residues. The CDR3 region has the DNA TGCGCCAGCAGCCACGCTAGCGGGAGTACGACAGATACGCAGTATTTT. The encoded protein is CASSHASGSTTDTQYF.